This TCR beta chain was identified during a study of long-term antiretroviral therapy in people with HIV. Study-wide context: Earliest sampling preceded the 2015 immediate-ART recommendation by about a decade.

Germline V gives CDR1 SGHKS, CDR2 YYEKEE (reference sequence). CDR3 length: 17 residues. V lost 3 bases and J lost 1; bases outside the gene matches: 10. Study conclusions and caveats: Diversity remained lower than transplant donor controls, even though it increased after ART. In HIV, the repertoires covered a tighter span of CDR3 lengths than in controls.

At survey level, the immunoSEQ assay was run in its v3.0 version. Data came from immunoSEQ multiplex PCR; TCRdb stores just in-frame clones and leaves some out. This table has 20,000 to 25,000 clones, 85% to 95% appearing once. For this clone: Its antigen is as yet unknown.

The chain employs TRBV5-5 and TRBJ2-7, with TRBD1 matching over 10 bases. The receptor was isolated from a woman aged 40 to 50 with HIV. The material sequenced was unsorted PBMCs, taken 7.6 years after starting antiretroviral therapy. CDR3 sequence (DNA): TGTGCCAGCAGCTGGACCGGGACAGGGGCTCCATCCTACGAGCAGTACTTC. This translates into CASSWTGTGAPSYEQYF.